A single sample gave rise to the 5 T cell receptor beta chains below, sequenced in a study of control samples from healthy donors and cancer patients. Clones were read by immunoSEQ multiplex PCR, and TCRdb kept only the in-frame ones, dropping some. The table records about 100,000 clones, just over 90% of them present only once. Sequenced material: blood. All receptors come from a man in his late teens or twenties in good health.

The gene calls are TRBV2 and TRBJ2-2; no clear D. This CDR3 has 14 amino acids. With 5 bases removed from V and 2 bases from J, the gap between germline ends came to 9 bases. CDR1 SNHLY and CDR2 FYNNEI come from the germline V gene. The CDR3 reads CASSLTRNTGELFF. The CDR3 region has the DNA TGTGCCAGCAGTCTCACAAGAAACACCGGGGAGCTGTTTTTT.

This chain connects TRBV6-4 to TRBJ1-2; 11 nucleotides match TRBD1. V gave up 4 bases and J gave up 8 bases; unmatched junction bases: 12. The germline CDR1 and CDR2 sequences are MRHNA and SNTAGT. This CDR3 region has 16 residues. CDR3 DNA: TGTGCCAGCAGTGTCTCCGGGACAGGGGGTTTTCGGGGCTACACCTTC. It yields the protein CASSVSGTGGFRGYTF.

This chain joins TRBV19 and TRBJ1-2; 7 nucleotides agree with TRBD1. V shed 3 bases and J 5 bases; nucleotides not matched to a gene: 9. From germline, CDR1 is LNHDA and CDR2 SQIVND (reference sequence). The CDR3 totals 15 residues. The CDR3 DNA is TGTGCCAGTAGTATTCAATTACAGGGGTATTATGGCTACACCTTC. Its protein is CASSIQLQGYYGYTF.

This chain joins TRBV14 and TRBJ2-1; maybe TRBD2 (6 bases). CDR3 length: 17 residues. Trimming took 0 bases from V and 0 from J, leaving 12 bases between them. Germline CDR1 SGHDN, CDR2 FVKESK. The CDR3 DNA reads TGTGCCAGCAGCCAAGAAGGTAGCGGCCCCTCCTACAATGAGCAGTTCTTC. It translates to CASSQEGSGPSYNEQFF.

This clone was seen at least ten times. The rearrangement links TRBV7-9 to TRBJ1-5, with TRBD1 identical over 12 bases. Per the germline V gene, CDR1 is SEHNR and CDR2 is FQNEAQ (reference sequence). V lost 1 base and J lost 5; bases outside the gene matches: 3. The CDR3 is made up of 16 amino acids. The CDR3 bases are TGTGCCAGCAGCTTAGGCGGGACAGGGGGCGATCAGCCCCAGCATTTT. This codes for CASSLGGTGGDQPQHF. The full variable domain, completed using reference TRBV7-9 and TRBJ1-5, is DTGVSQNPRHKITKRGQNVTFRCDPISEHNRLYWYRQTLGQGPEFLTYFQNEAQLEKSRLLSDRFSAERPKGSFSTLEIQRTEQGDSAMYLCASSLGGTGGDQPQHFGDGTRLSIL.